This T cell receptor beta chain derives from a study of cytomegalovirus exposure and HLA in healthy donors. Background on the study: The use of the same platform for the 100 to 150 validation repertoires and the roughly 700 first-cohort repertoires was reported by a later analysis. Notes on the study in general: Reportedly, diagnosis of cytomegalovirus status by the classifier showed high specificity and sensitivity. TCR beta chains numbering approximately 150 were designated cytomegalovirus-associated.

A note on this clone: Its matching antigen is unknown.

There are 14 residues in the CDR3. Germline V gene data show CDR1 as WNHNN and CDR2 as SYGVQD (reference sequence). After removal of 8 bases from V and 2 bases from J, the junction contained 5 bases not matched to a gene. Sequenced by immunoSEQ multiplex PCR; TCRdb stores in-frame clones only, minus some. The data hold roughly 200,000 clones, with about 81% observed a single time. The origin of this receptor is a woman aged 25 to 39 in good health and CMV-seronegative. The chain couples TRBV10-1 to TRBJ2-3; TRBD1 agrees at 9 bases. Source material: PBMCs. Here the CDR3 reads CASRQGVFTDTQYF. The CDR3, as DNA: TGCGCCAGCCGACAGGGGGTTTTCACAGATACGCAGTATTTT.